This T cell receptor beta chain is from a study of beta chain features in type 1 diabetes (dated by TCRdb to the late 2010s). In the study overall: No differences in mean age, gender distribution, total cell number or subset yield were found between patients and healthy donors. A total of roughly 98,000,000 sorted cells were examined across all samples, and RNA yield correlated strongly with the number of cells per subset. In the study, TCRB repertoires of sorted circulating CD4+ T cell subsets from recently diagnosed type 1 diabetes patients were compared with those of matched healthy donors. Naive and central memory subsets were obtained from all 28 donors, but regulatory and stem cell-like memory subsets were isolated from only 8 patients and roughly eight healthy donors.

This clone was counted between two and nine times. Its antigen target is currently unknown. No per-base quality is available; no much larger clone lies one base away. Each donor gave one peripheral blood draw, averaging around 0.11 L, which was collected into heparinised tubes. A BD FACSAria II and a panel including CD45RO, CCR7, CD25, CD127, CD95 and CD27 were used to sort naive, central memory, regulatory and stem cell-like memory CD4+ T cells. Every sorted population had a purity above 95%. PBMCs were isolated right away by Lymphoprep density gradient centrifugation and were stained directly, without culture. So that batch effects would be minimized, each experiment stained and sorted samples in pairs, pairing one healthy donor with one patient. The entire amount of isolated RNA was reverse transcribed using the High Capacity cDNA Reverse Transcription Kit, so the sequenced TCRB transcripts were expressed ones. Deep immunoSEQ sequencing was performed on naive, central memory and regulatory T cell samples, with an average of approximately 3.9 million total reads per sample. After sorted cells were lysed in RLT buffer, RNA was extracted with DNase-treated RNeasy Micro or Mini kits, with the choice depending on cell number. To prevent cross-contamination, every cell subset was processed on its own, while patient and healthy donor samples were processed together. Using the immunoSEQ multiplex PCR, TCRB sequences were amplified from cDNA into 87-bp fragments spanning the CDR3 region. The amplicons were sequenced using the Illumina HiSeq platform. In the paper's pipeline: Synthetic template baselines were used to correct PCR bias computationally, reads within Hamming distance 2 were collapsed together, and singletons that could not be merged were discarded. By aligning reads against IMGT, V, D and J genes, CDR3 length, and insertions or deletions at six rearrangement sites were assigned. Clonotype counts were normalized to sorted cell number within each subset before computing true diversity and Gini coefficients with the tcR R package. The overlap coefficient, calculated on TCRB nucleotide sequences, was used to quantify repertoire sharing. Out-of-frame TCRB sequences from naive cells were analyzed to stand in for the pre-selection repertoire. Imported from immuneACCESS, the table was reduced by TCRdb to in-frame sequences with V and J called. These copies leave out some clones; in studies compared against another copy, an unresolved V gene accounts for under half, and the cause of the remainder is not known. V and J calls and clone size come straight from that table; D and trimming were deduced from the DNA. The sample includes 630,000 or so clones, with 11% to 15% observed a single time. The ten largest clones represent nearly 0.04% of the sample.

General study outcomes and caveats: In all four CD4+ subsets, TCRB CDR3 length was moderately but significantly shorter in type 1 diabetes patients. Naive, central memory and regulatory TCRB repertoires appeared to be more alike among patients than among healthy donors. PCR may preferentially amplify shorter templates, but because patient and control samples were amplified and corrected together, any resulting skew would affect both groups equally. HLA sub-analyses involved small numbers of individuals, so any influence of HLA type on TCRB rearrangement remained unresolved. At VDJ recombination sites, type 1 diabetes patients had fewer insertions and more deleted nucleotides, which implies abnormalities in thymic rearrangement. Because cDNA rather than genomic DNA was sequenced, highly expressing activated cells could have been over-represented, although no difference in activation and CD3 levels was found between groups.

CDR1 LNHDA and CDR2 SQIVND were looked up in the germline V gene (reference sequence). The V and J ends are trimmed by 9 bases and 4 bases, leaving 22 bases between them. The CDR3 starts with the cysteine, ends with the phenylalanine, and has 16 residues. Only the CDR3 part of the read is kept: 48 bases, read in frame from the first base. Sample: naive CD4+ T cells from blood. The cell subset or site label on this specimen signifies: true naive CD4+ T cells. The rearranged segments are TRBV19 and TRBJ2-1; the D match is possibly TRBD1 or TRBD2, with 5 bases aligned in each. This clonotype was obtained from a man aged 18-30 years with type 1 diabetes. The CDR3 protein: CASRERDARTYNEQFF. The sequenced DNA: TGTGCCAGCCGAGAACGGGACGCAAGGACGTACAATGAGCAGTTCTTC.